What follows describes a single T cell receptor (beta chain). These data come from a study of blood T cell repertoires in COVID-19. V lost 2 bases and J lost 5; bases outside the gene matches: 11. This CDR3 is built from 16 residues. CDR1 is SGHRS, CDR2 YFSETQ, per germline. Per the original methods: Amplified reference gene primers provided the basis for estimating nucleated cell counts. Here immunoSEQ multiplex PCR was the method, and the copy in TCRdb shows in-frame clones only, minus some. The V and J calls and clone size were taken over from that table, and D and trimming were inferred from the DNA. The table lists about 280,000 clones, 65% to 90% of them singletons, with 10% to 15% in the top ten.

The sample taken for sequencing was peripheral blood. The V gene is TRBV5-1, the J gene TRBJ2-3; 7 bases are a match to TRBD1. The origin of this receptor is a woman between 65 and 79 years old with COVID-19, enrolled during active disease. CDR3 DNA sequence: TGCGCCAGCAGCTTTTCGACAGGGAATGTGATAGATACGCAGTATTTT. This codes for CASSFSTGNVIDTQYF.